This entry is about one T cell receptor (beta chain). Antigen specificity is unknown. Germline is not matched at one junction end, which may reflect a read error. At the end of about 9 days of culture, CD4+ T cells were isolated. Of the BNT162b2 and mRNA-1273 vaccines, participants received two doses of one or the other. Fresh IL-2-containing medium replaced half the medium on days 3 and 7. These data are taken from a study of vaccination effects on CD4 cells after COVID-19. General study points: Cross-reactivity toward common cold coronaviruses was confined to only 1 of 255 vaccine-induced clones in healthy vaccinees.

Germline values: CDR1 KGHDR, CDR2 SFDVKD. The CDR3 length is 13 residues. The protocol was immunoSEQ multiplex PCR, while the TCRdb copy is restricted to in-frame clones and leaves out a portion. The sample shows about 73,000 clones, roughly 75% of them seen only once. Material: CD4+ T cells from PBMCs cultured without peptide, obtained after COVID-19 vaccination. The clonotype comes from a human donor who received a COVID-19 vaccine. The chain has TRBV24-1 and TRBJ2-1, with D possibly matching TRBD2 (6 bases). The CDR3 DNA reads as TGTGCCACCAGTGATTTGCAGAGCGGGCCCCGCCTCTTC. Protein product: CATSDLQSGPRLF.